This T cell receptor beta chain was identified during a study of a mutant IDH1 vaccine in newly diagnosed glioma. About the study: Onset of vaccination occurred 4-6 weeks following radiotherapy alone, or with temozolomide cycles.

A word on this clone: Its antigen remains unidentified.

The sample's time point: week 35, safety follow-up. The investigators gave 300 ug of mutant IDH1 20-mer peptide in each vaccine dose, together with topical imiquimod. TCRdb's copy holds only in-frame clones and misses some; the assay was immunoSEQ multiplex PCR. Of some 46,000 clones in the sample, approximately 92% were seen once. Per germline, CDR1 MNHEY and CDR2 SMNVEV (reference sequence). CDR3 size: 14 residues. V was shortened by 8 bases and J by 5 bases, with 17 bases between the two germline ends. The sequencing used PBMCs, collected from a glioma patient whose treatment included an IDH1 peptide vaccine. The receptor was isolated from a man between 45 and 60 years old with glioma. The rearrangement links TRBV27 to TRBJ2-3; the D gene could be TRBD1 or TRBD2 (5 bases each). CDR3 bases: TGTGCCAGCTCTCTGGGCAGAGGGGTAGATACGCAGTATTTT. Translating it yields CASSLGRGVDTQYF.